The source of this TCR beta chain is a study of blood T cell dynamics during melanoma immunotherapy. Stated time point: week 3, after first cycle of checkpoint inhibitor. Clones were sequenced by immunoSEQ multiplex PCR, and TCRdb holds only the in-frame ones, with some missing. This sample has around 5,000 clones, with approximately 84% found just once. Inclusive of both ends, the CDR3 amounts to 14 amino acids. Germline-derived CDR1 and CDR2 are MNHEY and SVGAGI. As to this clone: Without the conserved terminal phenylalanine or tryptophan, this CDR3 likely stems from a read error. The DNA is omitted, as the CDR3 cannot be located on it reliably, and the CDR3 follows TCRdb's listing.

The starting material was blood, obtained from a patient treated with checkpoint blockade. This rearrangement joins TRBV6-5 to TRBJ1-1; TRBD1 reflects the table's D call only, with no check against the DNA. The TCR originated in a human donor with melanoma. The CDR3 protein is CASSSSGTGDGFWA.